These 26 T cell receptor beta chains came from one sample sequenced in a study of T cells in localized non-small cell lung cancer. Measured with immunoSEQ multiplex PCR; TCRdb has only the in-frame clones, and not every one. The table lists 20,000 to 25,000 clones, 85% to 90% of them singletons, with 12% in the top ten. The sample here was PBMCs, taken before any cancer treatment. The receptors stem from a man aged 40-75 years with stage II squamous cell lung carcinoma.

The gene calls are TRBV6-1 and TRBJ1-6; D is perhaps TRBD1 (5 bases). The germline V gene has CDR1 MNHNS and CDR2 SASEGT. V lost 7 bases to trimming and J lost 10 bases, with 11 bases between them. CDR3 size: 12 residues. CDR3 nucleotides: TGTGCCAGCACGGCAGGGAGCTCACCCCTCCACTTT. Translated, it gives CASTAGSSPLHF.

This chain connects TRBV11-2 to TRBJ2-5, with 8 positions matching TRBD2. Germline V gene lookup returns CDR1 SGHAT and CDR2 FQNNGV. Unmatched junction bases numbered 8, after V lost 0 bases and J lost 5 bases. The CDR3 length is 16 residues. The CDR3 DNA reads as TGTGCCAGCAGCTTAGATAATGCGGGGGGAGTGGAGACCCAGTACTTC. Translation gives CASSLDNAGGVETQYF.

CDR3 bases: TGCGCCAGCAGCTTGGAACTAGATGTAACCGGGGAGCTGTTTTTT. Its protein product is CASSLELDVTGELFF. The J gene is TRBJ2-2, the V gene TRBV5-1; maybe TRBD2 (5 bases). This CDR3 is built from 15 residues. Germline CDR1 SGHRS, CDR2 YFSETQ. The V end lost 0 bases, the J end lost 5 bases, and 11 bases lay between the germline ends.

The rearrangement joins TRBV5-4 to TRBJ2-5; 8 nucleotides agree with TRBD2. There are 15 residues in the CDR3. Germline V gene sequence: CDR1 SGHNT, CDR2 YYREEE (reference sequence). V lost 0 bases and J lost 5; bases outside the gene matches: 6. CDR3 in amino acids: CASSLARRGAETQYF. Written as DNA, the CDR3 is TGTGCCAGCAGCTTGGCAAGGCGGGGGGCCGAGACCCAGTACTTC.

The CDR3 nucleotides read TGTGCCAGCAGCTCGTACCTTATTGGGTACGAGCAGTACTTC. Translation gives CASSSYLIGYEQYF. V gene TRBV7-2 combines with J gene TRBJ2-7; D remains unclear. This CDR3 spans 14 amino acids. The germline V and J ends were trimmed by 4 bases and 4 bases, with 14 bases remaining between them. CDR1 is SGHTA and CDR2 is FQGNSA in the germline V gene.

The chain carries TRBV6-1 and TRBJ2-7; D may match TRBD1 or TRBD2 (6 bases each). Germline CDR1 is MNHNS and CDR2 is SASEGT. With 7 bases removed from V and 1 base from J, the gap between germline ends came to 17 bases. There are 15 residues in the CDR3. CDR3 loop: CASIWGAGNSYEQYF. The CDR3 DNA sequence: TGTGCCAGCATCTGGGGGGCAGGTAATTCCTACGAGCAGTACTTC.

This clone was found a few times. The CDR3 loop reads CASSEDRLRGYTF. The CDR3 DNA reads TGTGCCAGCAGTGAAGACCGACTTCGGGGCTACACCTTC. The chain joins TRBV2 to TRBJ1-2; D remains unclear. The germline V gene encodes CDR1 SNHLY and CDR2 FYNNEI. Between the trimmed V and J ends, which lost 1 base and 8 bases, there was a span of 11 bases. CDR3 length: 13 residues.

The gene calls are TRBV4-1 and TRBJ2-7; D is uncertain. Deletions cut 1 base from V and 5 bases from J, with 18 bases between. CDR3 length: 16 residues. From germline, CDR1 is MGHRA and CDR2 YSYEKL. CDR3 DNA sequence: TGCGCCAGCAGCCAAGCTCCACGCATCGAATCGGACGAGCAGTACTTC. The encoded protein is CASSQAPRIESDEQYF.

This chain uses TRBV4-3 with TRBJ2-7; D possibly corresponds to TRBD2 (5 bases). Trimming took 0 bases from V and 4 from J, leaving 16 bases between them. This CDR3 region has 16 residues. Germline CDR1 is LGHNA and CDR2 is YSLEER. The DNA for the CDR3 is TGCGCCAGCAGCCAAGATCGAGAGGAGGTTGGGTACGAGCAGTACTTC. This translates into CASSQDREEVGYEQYF.

The rearrangement uses TRBV30 and TRBJ2-7; no clear D. This CDR3 spans 15 amino acids. Germline-derived CDR1 and CDR2 are GTSNPN and SVGIG (reference sequence). V lost 0 bases, J lost 5 bases, and 17 bases lay in between. CDR3 sequence: CAWSVGSQDTHEQYF. As DNA, the CDR3 is TGTGCCTGGAGTGTAGGTTCCCAGGATACTCACGAGCAGTACTTC.

The gene calls are TRBV4-3 and TRBJ2-6; D uncertain. The CDR3 spans 14 residues. Trimming pared 0 bases from V and 2 bases from J, leaving 2 bases between. Germline assignment: CDR1 LGHNA and CDR2 YSLEER. DNA for the CDR3: TGCGCCAGCAGCCAAGATACTGGGGCCAACGTCCTGACTTTC. Translated: CASSQDTGANVLTF.

The chain joins TRBV19 to TRBJ2-1; maybe TRBD1 (5 bases). The CDR3 is 13 amino acids. In germline, CDR1 is LNHDA, CDR2 SQIVND (reference sequence). V lost 6 bases and J 3 bases, leaving 9 bases between the germline ends. Here the CDR3 DNA reads TGTGCCAGTAGCATTAGGGGCTACAATGAGCAGTTCTTC. Translation gives CASSIRGYNEQFF.

The gene calls are TRBV7-2 and TRBJ1-2; 9 nucleotides line up with TRBD1. J lost 4 bases, V lost 5 bases, and 8 bases had no gene match. The CDR3 is 15 amino acids. Germline CDR1 reads SGHTA; CDR2 reads FQGNSA. The CDR3 is CASSPRTGDSYGYTF. As DNA, the CDR3 is TGTGCCAGCAGCCCGAGGACAGGGGATAGCTATGGCTACACCTTC. The entire variable domain, with the rest obtained from reference TRBV7-2 and TRBJ1-2, is as follows: GAGVSQSPSNKVTEKGKDVELRCDPISGHTALYWYRQSLGQGLEFLIYFQGNSAPDKSGLPSDRFSAERTGGSVSTLTIQRTQQEDSAVYLCASSPRTGDSYGYTFGSGTRLTVV.

The chain is built from TRBV6-5 and TRBJ1-2, with D possibly TRBD1 on 6 matching bases. V was trimmed by 3 bases and J by 1 base, leaving 15 bases between them. This CDR3 region has 16 residues. From germline, CDR1 is MNHEY and CDR2 SVGAGI. CDR3 loop: CASSYLGARVNYGYTF. The CDR3 DNA is TGTGCCAGCAGTTATCTGGGGGCGCGGGTTAACTATGGCTACACCTTC.

The gene calls are TRBV19 and TRBJ2-3; D possibly matches TRBD1 or TRBD2 (5 bases each). There are 14 residues in the CDR3. Trimming stripped 5 bases from V and 6 bases from J, with 15 bases between. The V gene's germline CDR1 is LNHDA and CDR2 SQIVND (reference sequence). The chain's CDR3 is CASSVGPGDDTQYF. CDR3 DNA sequence: TGTGCCAGTAGTGTGGGGCCCGGGGATGATACGCAGTATTTT.

This clone was found a few times. The V and J genes are TRBV10-2 and TRBJ2-1, with a tentative D call TRBD2 (7 bases). The length of the CDR3 is 12 residues. Trimming took off 8 bases at V and 12 bases at J, with 17 bases between the two ends. Germline V gene lookup returns CDR1 WSHSY and CDR2 SAAADI. Here the CDR3 DNA reads TGCGCCAGCTCGTTTGAAGGGGGGGTGCAGTTCTTC. Residues: CASSFEGGVQFF.

V usage is TRBV6-6 and J usage is TRBJ1-1, with 7 bases matching TRBD1. Germline lookup yields CDR1 MNHNY and CDR2 SVGAGI (reference sequence). CDR3 length: 11 residues. Unmatched junction bases numbered 3, after V lost 9 bases and J lost 5 bases. CDR3 DNA sequence: TGTGCCAGTCTACAGGGGACTGAAGCTTTCTTT. Protein: CASLQGTEAFF.

The chain carries TRBV19 and TRBJ2-7; no firm D call. Germline values: CDR1 LNHDA, CDR2 SQIVND (reference sequence). The CDR3 is 14 amino acids. Trimming shortened V by 2 bases and J by 1 base, and 9 bases separated the two germline ends. The CDR3 reads CASSIFGASYEQYF. The DNA for the CDR3 is TGTGCCAGTAGTATATTTGGCGCATCCTACGAGCAGTACTTC.

In its sample, this clone was seen once. The J gene is TRBJ2-7, the V gene TRBV6-5; 9 nucleotides agree with TRBD2. The CDR3 runs 15 residues. Trimming cost V 2 bases and J 3 bases; bases outside gene matches: 5. Germline CDR1 and CDR2: MNHEY and SVGAGI. This chain's CDR3 is CASSYVSSGDYEQYF. The CDR3 DNA is TGTGCCAGCAGTTACGTGTCTAGCGGGGACTACGAGCAGTACTTC.

The rearrangement joins TRBV5-6 to TRBJ2-7; D is possibly TRBD1 (6 bases). Deletions cut 0 bases from V and 3 bases from J, with 10 bases between. The CDR3 sequence is 14 residues long. The V gene's germline CDR1 is SGHDT and CDR2 YYEEEE. CDR3: CASSLEGQIYEQYF. CDR3 sequence (DNA): TGTGCCAGCAGCTTGGAAGGACAGATCTACGAGCAGTACTTC.

This sequence joins TRBV11-2 and TRBJ2-7; perhaps TRBD2 as D (6 bases). V was trimmed by 2 bases and J by 2 bases, leaving 10 bases between them. The CDR3 runs 14 residues. Germline CDR1 is SGHAT and CDR2 is FQNNGV. The CDR3 DNA is TGTGCCAGCAGCTTACGGGGGAACCCCTACGAGCAGTACTTC. As protein: CASSLRGNPYEQYF.

This clone was seen a single time. The chain links TRBV25-1 to TRBJ1-2, with 8 bases matching TRBD1. The V and J ends lost 1 base and 9 bases, in that order; junction bases with no gene match: 4. Germline V gives CDR1 MGHDK, CDR2 SYGVNS. The CDR3 covers 13 residues. The CDR3 nucleotides are TGTGCCAGCAGTGAATCTGGACAGGGCCGCTACACCTTC. It is translated as CASSESGQGRYTF.

The chain couples TRBV9 to TRBJ2-7; the D gene is possibly TRBD1 (5 bases). Trimming shortened V by 1 base and J by 2 bases, and 13 bases separated the two germline ends. Germline CDR1 SGDLS, CDR2 YYNGEE. The CDR3 sequence is 15 residues long. DNA of the CDR3: TGTGCCAGCAGCGTAAGCCCCTTGACAGCCTACGAGCAGTACTTC. The encoded protein is CASSVSPLTAYEQYF.

The chain links TRBV6-5 to TRBJ2-4; no definite D call. Trimming took 6 bases from V and 6 from J, leaving 15 bases between them. Germline values: CDR1 MNHEY, CDR2 SVGAGI. This CDR3 contains 14 residues. CDR3 DNA: TGTGCCAGCAGCTACGCGTCACATCCAAACATTCAGTACTTC. Translation gives CASSYASHPNIQYF.

The chain recombines TRBV11-2 with TRBJ2-1; D unclear. The V and J ends lost 1 base and 8 bases respectively, with 3 bases between them. The CDR3 consists of 11 residues. Germline loops: CDR1 SGHAT, CDR2 FQNNGV. In DNA, the CDR3 is TGTGCCAGCAGCTTAGCGGATGAGCAGTTCTTC. Translating gives CASSLADEQFF. Looking up the rest from reference TRBV11-2 and TRBJ2-1 gives the full variable domain: EAGVAQSPRYKIIEKRQSVAFWCNPISGHATLYWYQQILGQGPKLLIQFQNNGVVDDSQLPKDRFSAERLKGVDSTLKIQPAKLEDSAVYLCASSLADEQFFGPGTRLTVL.

The rearrangement links TRBV4-1 to TRBJ1-2; 10 bases line up with TRBD1. V shed 3 bases, J shed 8 bases, and the junction held 15 bases outside the gene matches. Germline CDR1 is MGHRA and CDR2 is YSYEKL. This CDR3 region has 17 residues. In nucleotides, the CDR3 is TGCGCCAGCAGCCAGGATCGACAGGGGGCTCAAGCGGAGGGCTACACCTTC. Translation: CASSQDRQGAQAEGYTF.